The sequence of this T cell receptor beta chain was determined in a study of blood T cell repertoires in COVID-19. As for the study in general: Samples of COVID-19 (acute and convalescent) were obtained from the United States, Italy and Spain. Nucleic acid was either cDNA or gDNA, and it came from T cells, B-cell-depleted T cells, or PBMCs.

In the authors' methods: Amplifying reference gene primers gave estimates of nucleated cell counts. The repertoire was sequenced with immunoSEQ multiplex PCR; TCRdb's copy has only in-frame clones and lacks some. V and J calls plus clone size are reproduced from that table; the DNA served to infer D and trimming. The sample contains about 100,000 clones, roughly nine tenths of which appear only once. CDR3 length: 15 amino acids. Germline lookup yields CDR1 SGDLS and CDR2 YYNGEE. V gave up 2 bases and J gave up 2 bases, with 10 bases separating them. Material for sequencing was peripheral blood. The V call is TRBV9, the J call TRBJ1-4; weak D call: TRBD1 (6 bases). This receptor was obtained from a human donor in a cohort sampled during active COVID-19. The CDR3 reads CASSVGGGTNEKLFF. CDR3 coding DNA: TGTGCCAGCAGCGTTGGGGGGGGCACTAATGAAAAACTGTTTTTT. Complete variable domain (other parts from reference TRBV9 and TRBJ1-4): DSGVTQTPKHLITATGQRVTLRCSPRSGDLSVYWYQQSLDQGLQFLIQYYNGEERAKGNILERFSAQQFPDLHSELNLSSLELGDSALYFCASSVGGGTNEKLFFGSGTQLSVL.